These 2 T cell receptor beta chains were sequenced from one sample in a study of T cells after yellow fever vaccination. TCRdb analysed the 5' RACE reads with MiXCR anew, one entry per CDR3 protein. This sample has just under 600,000 distinct CDR3 sequences; approximately 13% occur once, and the top ten carry about 14%. Material: PBMCs, obtained on the day of the yellow fever booster vaccination. These receptors all come from a man aged 30-40 years who received the YFV17D yellow fever vaccine.

The J gene is TRBJ2-2, the V gene TRBV28; 7 nucleotides line up with TRBD1. Germline V lookup: CDR1 MDHEN, CDR2 SYDVKM. This CDR3 region has 16 residues. Trimming cost V 3 bases and J 4 bases; bases outside gene matches: 8. The CDR3 here is CASSLRTGRGTGELFF. The CDR3 coding sequence is TGTGCCAGCAGTTTGCGGACAGGTCGGGGCACCGGGGAGCTGTTTTTT.

This clonotype came up many times. The genes are TRBV20-1 and TRBJ1-1, with unresolved D. Trimming removed 5 bases from V and 0 bases from J, with 13 bases in between. The germline CDR1 and CDR2 sequences are DFQATT and SNEGSKA (reference sequence). The CDR3 covers 14 residues. CDR3 sequence reads: CSAQKQGMNTEAFF. For the CDR3, the DNA is TGCAGTGCTCAGAAACAAGGGATGAACACTGAAGCTTTCTTT.